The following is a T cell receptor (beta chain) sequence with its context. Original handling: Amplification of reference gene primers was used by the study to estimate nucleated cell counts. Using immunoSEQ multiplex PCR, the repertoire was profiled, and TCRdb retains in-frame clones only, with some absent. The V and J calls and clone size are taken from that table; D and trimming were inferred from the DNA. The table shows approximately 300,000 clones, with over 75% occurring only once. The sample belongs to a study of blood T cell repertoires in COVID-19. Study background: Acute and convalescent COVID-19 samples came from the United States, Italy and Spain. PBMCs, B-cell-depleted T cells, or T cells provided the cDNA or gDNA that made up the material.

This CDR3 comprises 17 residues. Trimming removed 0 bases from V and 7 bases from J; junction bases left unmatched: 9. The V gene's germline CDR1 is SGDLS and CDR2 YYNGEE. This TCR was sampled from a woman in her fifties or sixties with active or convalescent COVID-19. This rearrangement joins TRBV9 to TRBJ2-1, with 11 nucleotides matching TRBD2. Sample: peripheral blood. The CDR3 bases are TGTGCCAGCAGCGTAGCCGATCTAGCGGGAGGTGGGAATGAGCAGTTCTTC. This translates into CASSVADLAGGGNEQFF.